The present entry profiles one TCR beta chain with its context. As yet, its antigen is unknown. This entry belongs to a study of CD8 T cells in Susac syndrome. Study-wide points: Regarding the TCR sequencing and HLA analysis, the study admitted that a relatively small number of individuals were involved.

Those who served as multiple sclerosis controls were treatment-naive patients with stable or active relapsing-remitting disease. An input of roughly 0.5 to 1 ug of RNA was subjected to reverse transcription using random hexamers. The immunoSEQ assay covered 54 Vbeta and 13 Jbeta segments for CDR3. TCRdb independently ran MiXCR on the immunoSEQ multiplex PCR reads; one entry per CDR3 protein. The top ten hold around 0.51% of the sample, which has approximately 150,000 distinct CDR3 sequences, around 80% seen once. CDR1 KGHDR and CDR2 SFDVKD come from the germline V gene. CDR3 length: 15 residues. With V trimmed by 7 bases and J by 8 bases, 9 bases remained unmatched.

The sequenced material came from CD8+ T cells from PBMCs. This clonotype originated in a human donor with multiple sclerosis. This chain connects TRBV24-1 to TRBJ2-1, with 11 bases lining up with TRBD2. The CDR3 reads CATRLSGRGGDEQFF. The CDR3 DNA sequence: TGTGCCACCAGACTTAGCGGGAGGGGGGGGGATGAGCAGTTCTTC.